These T cell receptor beta chains were read from a single sample in a study of post-analysis software for immune sequencing data. TCRdb re-called the PCR reads through MiXCR, storing one row per CDR3 protein. In the table there are 650,000 to 900,000 distinct CDR3 sequences, just over 45% of which are singletons. The sequencing sample was made of blood. These receptors originate from a girl under 18 with multiple sclerosis. The CDR3 runs from the conserved cysteine through the conserved F or W. The D gene is left open where the match is weak. A clone size is listed for some rows: how often the clone was seen (once, few, many), or a class if it is expanded.

D | J | V | size | CDR3 | DNA
NA | TRBJ1-1 | TRBV4-3 | few | CASSREVNTEAFF | TGCGCCAGCAGCCGGGAAGTGAACACTGAAGCTTTCTTT
NA | TRBJ1-5 | TRBV7-8 | few | CASSLATGSYNQPQHF | TGTGCCAGCAGCTTAGCTACAGGGAGCTACAATCAGCCCCAGCATTTT
NA | TRBJ2-7 | TRBV5-1 | NA | CASSLLPPATVVPSSYEQYF | TGCGCCAGCAGCTTGTTACCTCCGGCGACAGTGGTTCCGTCATCCTACGAGCAGTACTTC
NA | TRBJ2-1 | TRBV12-3/TRBV12-4 | NA | CASSSDPGVNEQFF | TGTGCCAGCAGCTCAGACCCGGGCGTCAATGAGCAGTTCTTC
NA | TRBJ2-3 | TRBV20-1 | NA | CSASSAANTDTQYF | TGCAGTGCCTCCTCAGCGGCAAACACAGATACGCAGTATTTT
NA | TRBJ1-2 | TRBV20-1 | NA | CSAWTPLGYGYTF | TGCAGTGCTTGGACACCCTTGGGGTATGGCTACACCTTC
NA | TRBJ2-5 | TRBV9 | NA | CASSVGRALQETQYF | TGTGCCAGCAGCGTAGGCAGGGCCCTACAAGAGACCCAGTACTTC
TRBD2 | TRBJ2-7 | TRBV20-1 | NA | CSARGAGDLPEQYF | TGCAGTGCTAGAGGAGCGGGAGATTTACCCGAGCAGTACTTC
NA | TRBJ2-2 | TRBV9 | few | CASSVAGPGELFF | TGTGCCAGCAGCGTCGCAGGGCCCGGGGAGCTGTTTTTT
NA | TRBJ1-1 | TRBV12-3/TRBV12-4 | many | CASSFWGREITEAFF | TGTGCCAGCAGTTTTTGGGGCAGGGAGATCACTGAAGCTTTCTTT
TRBD2 | TRBJ2-3 | TRBV12-3/TRBV12-4 | few | CASSFGTSGRTSTDTQYF | TGTGCCAGCAGTTTTGGGACTAGCGGGCGTACTTCCACAGATACGCAGTATTTT
TRBD1 | TRBJ2-4 | TRBV2 | NA | CASSETGGMNIQYF | TGTGCCAGCAGTGAAACAGGGGGAATGAACATTCAGTACTTC
NA | TRBJ1-2 | TRBV24-1 | NA | CATSDLRSYTF | TGTGCCACCAGTGATTTGCGAAGCTACACCTTC
NA | TRBJ1-4 | TRBV28 | NA | CASSFPRVGEKLFF | TGTGCCAGCAGTTTCCCCCGGGTTGGTGAAAAACTGTTTTTT
TRBD1 | TRBJ2-1 | TRBV15 | NA | CATSRVFQGEEQFF | TGTGCCACCAGCAGAGTTTTCCAGGGGGAGGAGCAGTTCTTC
NA | TRBJ1-1 | TRBV12-3/TRBV12-4 | NA | CASSRGGVSNTEAFF | TGTGCCAGCAGCAGAGGGGGGGTGTCAAACACTGAAGCTTTCTTT
NA | TRBJ2-7 | TRBV7-2 | NA | CASSLWGGGSRTYEQYF | TGTGCCAGCAGCTTATGGGGAGGCGGGTCACGTACCTACGAGCAGTACTTC
NA | TRBJ2-5 | TRBV29-1 | NA | CSAQFWETQYF | TGCAGCGCCCAATTTTGGGAGACCCAGTACTTC
NA | TRBJ2-1 | TRBV7-2 | NA | CASSLAPGAEQFF | TGTGCCAGCAGCTTAGCACCAGGGGCTGAGCAGTTCTTC
NA | TRBJ2-3 | TRBV20-1 | NA | CSARDYDTQYF | TGCAGTGCTAGAGACTACGATACGCAGTATTTT
NA | TRBJ1-2 | TRBV30 | NA | CAWSAGHGYTF | TGTGCCTGGAGTGCAGGGCATGGCTACACCTTC
NA | TRBJ2-1 | TRBV29-1 | NA | CSVEKGPKGEQFF | TGCAGCGTTGAAAAGGGCCCTAAGGGGGAGCAGTTCTTC
TRBD2 | TRBJ2-7 | TRBV7-2 | NA | CASSLARTSGSYSYEQYF | TGTGCCAGCAGCTTAGCGCGGACTAGCGGGAGTTACTCCTACGAGCAGTACTTC
NA | TRBJ2-3 | TRBV10-1 | NA | CASSESGYTRYF | TGCGCCAGCAGTGAGTCTGGATATACGCGGTATTTT
TRBD2 | TRBJ2-3 | TRBV9 | NA | CASSPIAGATDTRYF | TGTGCCAGCAGCCCGATAGCGGGAGCGACAGATACGCGGTATTTT
NA | TRBJ2-1 | TRBV5-1 | NA | CASSLEGIYNEQFF | TGCGCCAGCAGCTTGGAGGGGATTTACAATGAGCAGTTCTTC
TRBD1 | TRBJ2-2 | TRBV11-2 | NA | CASSLVGQGFPGELFF | TGTGCCAGCAGCTTAGTGGGACAGGGTTTTCCCGGGGAGCTGTTTTTT
NA | TRBJ2-7 | TRBV3-1 | few | CASSQLYGVYEQYF | TGTGCCAGCAGCCAACTTTACGGGGTCTACGAGCAGTACTTC
TRBD1 | TRBJ1-2 | TRBV20-1 | few | CSALLQGAFGYGYTF | TGCAGTGCTCTTCTACAGGGGGCCTTCGGCTATGGCTACACCTTC
NA | TRBJ2-5 | TRBV7-2 | few | CASRRGLPGETQYF | TGTGCCAGCAGACGGGGACTCCCAGGGGAGACCCAGTACTTC
NA | TRBJ1-2 | TRBV30 | NA | CAWRVPGAVYGYTF | TGTGCCTGGAGGGTACCCGGGGCGGTCTATGGCTACACCTTC
NA | TRBJ2-5 | TRBV4-1 | NA | CASSQDPPSSDNRETQYF | TGCGCCAGCAGCCAAGATCCCCCTAGTTCCGACAACAGGGAGACCCAGTACTTC
NA | TRBJ1-4 | TRBV4-1 | NA | CASSQEVWRGTTNEKLFF | TGCGCCAGCAGCCAAGAAGTATGGAGAGGGACAACTAATGAAAAACTGTTTTTT
NA | TRBJ2-4 | TRBV12-3/TRBV12-4 | NA | CASRTGTKNIQYF | TGTGCCAGCAGAACCGGCACTAAAAACATTCAGTACTTC
NA | TRBJ1-5 | TRBV10-3 | NA | CAISDGGLGQPQHF | TGTGCCATCAGTGATGGGGGACTAGGTCAGCCCCAGCATTTT